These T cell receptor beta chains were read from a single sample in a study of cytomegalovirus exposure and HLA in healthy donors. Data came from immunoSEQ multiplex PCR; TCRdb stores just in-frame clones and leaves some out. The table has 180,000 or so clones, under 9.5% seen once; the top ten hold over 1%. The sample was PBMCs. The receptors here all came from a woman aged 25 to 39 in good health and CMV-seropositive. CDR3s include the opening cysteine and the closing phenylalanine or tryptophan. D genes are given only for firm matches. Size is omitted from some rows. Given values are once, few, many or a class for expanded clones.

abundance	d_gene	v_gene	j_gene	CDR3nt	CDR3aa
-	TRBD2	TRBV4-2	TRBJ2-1	TGTGCCAGCAGCGCACTAGCGGGAGGGAACAATGAGCAGTTCTTC	CASSALAGGNNEQFF
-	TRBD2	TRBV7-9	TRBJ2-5	TGTGCCAGCAGCTTAGACTCTAGCGGGAGGGAAGAGACCCAGTACTTC	CASSLDSSGREETQYF
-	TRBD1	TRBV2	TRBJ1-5	TGTGCCAGCAGGGGTGGACAGGGGAATCAGCCCCAGCATTTT	CASRGGQGNQPQHF
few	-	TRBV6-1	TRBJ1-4	TGTGCCAGCAGTGAAGGTCCGGCAGGCCAGGAGTTTTTT	CASSEGPAGQEFF
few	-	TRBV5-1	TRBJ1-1	TGCGCCAGCAGCTCTGGGGGGGTAGGAATTGAAGCTTTCTTT	CASSSGGVGIEAFF
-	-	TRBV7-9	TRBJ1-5	TGTGCCAGCAGCTTGGATGCGGGTTTGTCTTCGCCCCAGCATTTT	CASSLDAGLSSPQHF
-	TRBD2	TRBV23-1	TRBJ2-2	TGCGCCAGCAGTCAATCGAGTAGCGGGGCTAGGGGCGGGGAGCTGTTTTTT	CASSQSSSGARGGELFF
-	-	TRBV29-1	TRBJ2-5	TGCAGCGCACGACAGTCGGAGACCCAGTACTTC	CSARQSETQYF
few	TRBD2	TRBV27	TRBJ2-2	TGTGCCAGCAGTTTATTTCGACTAGCGGGAGGGTGGAACACCGGGGAGCTGTTTTTT	CASSLFRLAGGWNTGELFF
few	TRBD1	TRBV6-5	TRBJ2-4	TGTGCCAGCAGTTCCTCCTACCGGGACAGGGGAAACATTCAGTACTTC	CASSSSYRDRGNIQYF
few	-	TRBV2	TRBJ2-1	TGTGCCAGCAGTGATATTTTTCGGGGTGATGAGCAGTTCTTC	CASSDIFRGDEQFF
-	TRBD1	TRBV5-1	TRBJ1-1	TGCGCCAGCAGCTTGGGGACAGGGAGCACTGAAGCTTTCTTT	CASSLGTGSTEAFF
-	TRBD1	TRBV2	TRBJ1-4	TGTGCCACACAGGGGGCAGGGGAAAAACTGTTTTTT	CATQGAGEKLFF
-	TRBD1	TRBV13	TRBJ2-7	TGTGCCAGCAGCAGAACCGGGACAGGCTCCTACGAGCAGTACTTC	CASSRTGTGSYEQYF
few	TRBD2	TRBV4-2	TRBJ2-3	TGTGCCAGCAGCCAACTAGCGGGAGGGGGAGATACGCAGTATTTT	CASSQLAGGGDTQYF
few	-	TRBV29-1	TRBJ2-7	TGCAGCGCCACTAACTACGAGCAGTACTTC	CSATNYEQYF
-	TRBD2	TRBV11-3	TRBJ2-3	TGTGCCAGCAGCTGCCCCGCGGGACTAGCGGGAATCACAGATACGCAGTATTTT	CASSCPAGLAGITDTQYF
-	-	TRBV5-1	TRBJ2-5	TGCGCCAGCAGCCCTGACACCTCAAATAACCGGTACTTC	CASSPDTSNNRYF
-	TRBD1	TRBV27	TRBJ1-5	TGTGCCAGCAGCCGGGACAGGGGGGCAGGACAGCCCCAGCATTTT	CASSRDRGAGQPQHF
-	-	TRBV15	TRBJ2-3	TGTGCCACCAGCAGAGGCAAACTCACAGATACGCAGTATTTT	CATSRGKLTDTQYF
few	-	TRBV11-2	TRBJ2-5	TGTGCCAGCAGCTTAAAACGGCTAGCGCAAGAGACCCAGTACTTC	CASSLKRLAQETQYF
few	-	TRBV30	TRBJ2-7	TGTGCCTGGATTCCGTCCTTCGGTGTAAGATCCTACGAGCAGTACTTC	CAWIPSFGVRSYEQYF
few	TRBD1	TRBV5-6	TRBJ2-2	TGTGCCAGCAGCAGAAGGGACAGCACCGGGGAGCTGTTTTTT	CASSRRDSTGELFF
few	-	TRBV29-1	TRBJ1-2	TGCAGCGTTTCCGACACGGGGAGGGATGGCTACACCTTC	CSVSDTGRDGYTF
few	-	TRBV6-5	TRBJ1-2	TGTGCCAGCAGTTCGAGACAGGCCTATGGCTACACCTTC	CASSSRQAYGYTF
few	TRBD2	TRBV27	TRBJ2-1	TGTGCCAGCAGTGTGGGTACGGGAGGGCCGCGTAATGAGCAGTTCTTC	CASSVGTGGPRNEQFF
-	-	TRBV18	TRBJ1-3	TGTGCCAGCTCACCAGAGGTCTCTGGAAACACCATATATTTT	CASSPEVSGNTIYF
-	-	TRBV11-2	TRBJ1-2	TGTGCCAGCAGCTTAGATAGGAGTCTCTATGGCTACACCTTC	CASSLDRSLYGYTF
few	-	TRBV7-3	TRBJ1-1	TGTGCCAGCAGCCCCCGGGGGGGCAGGGACACTGAAGCTTTCTTT	CASSPRGGRDTEAFF
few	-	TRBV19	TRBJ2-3	TGTGCCAGTAGTATAGATCTATTGGGCTACACAGATACGCAGTATTTT	CASSIDLLGYTDTQYF
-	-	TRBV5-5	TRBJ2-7	TGTGCCAGCAGCAAGGGAGGCTCACTGGGCTCCTACGAGCAGTACTTC	CASSKGGSLGSYEQYF
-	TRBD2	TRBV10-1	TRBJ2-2	TGCGCCAGCAGTGATGGCGGGAGAGGCACCGGGGAGCTGTTTTTT	CASSDGGRGTGELFF
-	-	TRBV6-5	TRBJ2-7	TGTGCCAGCAGTTACTCAGAGGGTTACGAGCAGTACTTC	CASSYSEGYEQYF
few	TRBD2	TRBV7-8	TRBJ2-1	TGTGCCAGCAGCTTAAGGACTAGCGGGAGGCCGCTCTACAATGAGCAGTTCTTC	CASSLRTSGRPLYNEQFF
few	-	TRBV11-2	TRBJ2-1	TGTGCCAGCAGCTTAGATCAGGCCTACAATGAGCAGTTCTTC	CASSLDQAYNEQFF
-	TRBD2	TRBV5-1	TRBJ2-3	TGCGCCAGCAGCCCTGGACTAGCGGGGAGCACAGATACGCAGTATTTT	CASSPGLAGSTDTQYF
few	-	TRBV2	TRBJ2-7	TGTGCCAGCAGTCCGGACAATATCCTCTACGAGCAGTACTTC	CASSPDNILYEQYF
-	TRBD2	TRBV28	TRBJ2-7	TGTGCCAGCGGACTAGCTTCCTACGAGCAGTACTTC	CASGLASYEQYF
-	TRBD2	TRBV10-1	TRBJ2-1	TGCGCCAGCAGCCTCGGACTAGCGGGAAAAGTAAGTGCCAATGAGCAGTTCTTC	CASSLGLAGKVSANEQFF
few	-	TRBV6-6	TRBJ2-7	TGTGCCAGCAGTCCGGGGTCCTACGAGCAGTACTTC	CASSPGSYEQYF
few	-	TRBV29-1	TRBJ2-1	TGCAGCGTGAAGCGGTACAATGAGCAGTTCTTC	CSVKRYNEQFF
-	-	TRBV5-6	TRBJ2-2	TGTGCCAGCAGCTTGGGTCTGAACACCGGGGAGCTGTTTTTT	CASSLGLNTGELFF
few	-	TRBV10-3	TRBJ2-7	TGTGCCATCAGTGGAGACAGATCCTACGAGCAGTACTTC	CAISGDRSYEQYF
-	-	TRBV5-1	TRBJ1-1	TGCGCCAGCAGTTCCTCCGGGAGAAACACTGAAGCTTTCTTT	CASSSSGRNTEAFF
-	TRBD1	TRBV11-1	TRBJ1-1	TGTGCCAGCAGCCTCCAGGGGGGAACTGAAGCTTTCTTT	CASSLQGGTEAFF
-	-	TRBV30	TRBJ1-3	TGTGCCTGGAGTCCTCTCGGAAACACCATATATTTT	CAWSPLGNTIYF
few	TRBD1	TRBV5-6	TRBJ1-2	TGTGCCAGCAGCTACGGACAGGCCAACTATGGCTACACCTTC	CASSYGQANYGYTF
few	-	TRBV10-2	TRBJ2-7	TGCGCCAGCAGTACTATTGAGTCCTACGAGCAGTACTTC	CASSTIESYEQYF
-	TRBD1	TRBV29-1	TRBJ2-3	TGCAGCGTTGAGGGGACAGGGGCGGTGGATACGCAGTATTTT	CSVEGTGAVDTQYF
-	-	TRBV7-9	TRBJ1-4	TGTGCCAGCAGCTTACGAGTCGGGTTACGGGGGGCGCCTAATGAAAAACTGTTTTTT	CASSLRVGLRGAPNEKLFF
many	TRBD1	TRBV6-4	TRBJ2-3	TGTGCCAGCAGTGACTTTTGGACAGGGGCCCCAGATACGCAGTATTTT	CASSDFWTGAPDTQYF
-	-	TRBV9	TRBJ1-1	TGTGCCAGCAGCGTAGGGGGGGAGGACACTGAAGCTTTCTTT	CASSVGGEDTEAFF
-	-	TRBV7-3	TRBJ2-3	TGTGCCAGCAGCGAGTACAGGGGAGGAGATACGCAGTATTTT	CASSEYRGGDTQYF
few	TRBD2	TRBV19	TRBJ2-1	TGTGCCAGTAGTATACGGCTAGCGGGAGGGTTCTACAATGAGCAGTTCTTC	CASSIRLAGGFYNEQFF
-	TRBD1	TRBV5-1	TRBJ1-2	TGCGCCAGCAGCTCGGCCGGGACAGGAGCTTTCTATGGCTACACCTTC	CASSSAGTGAFYGYTF
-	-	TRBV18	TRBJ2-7	TGTGCCAGCTCACCGGTGGGAGGCTACGAGCAGTACTTC	CASSPVGGYEQYF
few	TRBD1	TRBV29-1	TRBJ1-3	TGCAGCGTTGAGGGGACAGGGACAGGAAACACCATATATTTT	CSVEGTGTGNTIYF
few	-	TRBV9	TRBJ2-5	TGTGCCAGCAGCGTAGCCCCGGGGGGCGGAGAGACCCAGTACTTC	CASSVAPGGGETQYF
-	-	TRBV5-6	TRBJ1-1	TGTGCCGCGGGACCCCCAAACACTGAAGCTTTCTTT	CAAGPPNTEAFF